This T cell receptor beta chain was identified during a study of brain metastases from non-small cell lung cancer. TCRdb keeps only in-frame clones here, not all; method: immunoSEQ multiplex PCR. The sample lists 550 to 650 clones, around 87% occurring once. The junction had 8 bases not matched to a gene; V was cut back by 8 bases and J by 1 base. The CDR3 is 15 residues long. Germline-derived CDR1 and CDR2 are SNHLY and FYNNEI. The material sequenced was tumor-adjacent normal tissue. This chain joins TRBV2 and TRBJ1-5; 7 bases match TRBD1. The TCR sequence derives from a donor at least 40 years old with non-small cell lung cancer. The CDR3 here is CASGPDRVSNQPQHF. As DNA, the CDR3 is TGTGCCAGCGGGCCAGACAGGGTAAGCAATCAGCCCCAGCATTTT.